A single sample is the source of the 9 T cell receptor beta chains below, sequenced in a study of blood T cell repertoires in COVID-19 (dated by TCRdb to the early 2020s). Libraries came from the immunoSEQ multiplex PCR assay. This immuneACCESS table, as held by TCRdb, lists in-frame sequences with V and J called but not all clones. Of the missing ones, under half trace to an unresolved V gene in checked studies; the others have no known cause. The table for this sample lists over 95,000 clones; roughly 80% of them were counted only once. The ten largest make up 8.5% to 12% of the sample. The sequenced sample consisted of peripheral blood. These receptors were taken from a human donor in a cohort sampled during active COVID-19.

The V call is TRBV19, the J call TRBJ1-5; a weak D match, TRBD1 (6 bases). CDR3 length: 14 residues. Per the germline V gene, CDR1 is LNHDA and CDR2 is SQIVND (reference sequence). V was pared by 9 bases and J by 5 bases, with 17 bases between. The DNA of the CDR3 is TGTGCCAGCTCAAGACGACAGGACCATCAGCCCCAGCATTTT. Protein product: CASSRRQDHQPQHF.

This chain joins TRBV6-1 and TRBJ2-7, with TRBD2 matching over 13 bases. The CDR3 loop spans 16 amino acids. J gave up 6 bases and V 3 bases, and 8 bases lay outside the gene matches. Germline CDR1 is MNHNS and CDR2 is SASEGT. The chain's CDR3 is CASSDWTSGSLGEQYF. DNA for the CDR3: TGTGCCAGCAGTGACTGGACTAGCGGGAGTTTAGGCGAGCAGTACTTC.

The chain carries TRBV6-2 or TRBV6-3 and TRBJ2-6; 8 bases agree with TRBD1. The CDR3 extends over 18 amino acids. V shed 6 bases, J shed 0 bases, and the junction held 10 bases outside the gene matches. The germline V gene has CDR1 MNHEY and CDR2 SVGEGT. The CDR3 loop is CASSFPRTGPSGANVLTF. The CDR3, as DNA: TGTGCCAGCAGCTTCCCCCGGACAGGGCCCTCTGGGGCCAACGTCCTGACTTTC.

The chain uses TRBV7-2 and TRBJ1-3, with D tentatively TRBD1 (5 bases). The V and J ends lost 5 bases and 0 bases respectively, with 17 bases between them. The CDR3 has 17 amino acids. The germline V gene encodes CDR1 SGHTA and CDR2 FQGNSA. The CDR3 loop reads CASSPAAGRISGNTIYF. Written as DNA, the CDR3 is TGTGCCAGCAGCCCAGCCGCGGGACGAATCTCTGGAAACACCATATATTTT.

This clone was counted only a few times. V usage is TRBV30 and J usage is TRBJ1-2; D not resolved. The CDR3 is 12 residues long. The V end lost 2 bases, the J end lost 4 bases, and 8 bases lay between the germline ends. CDR1 GTSNPN and CDR2 SVGIG come from the germline V gene (reference sequence). This CDR3 reads CAWSLTVYGYTF. CDR3 bases: TGTGCCTGGAGTCTTACAGTCTATGGCTACACCTTC.

This clone was counted a few times. Other DNA sequences from this sample encode an identical CDR3 as well. The chain links TRBV28 to TRBJ2-2, with TRBD2 as a possible D gene (5 bases). Trimming shortened V by 2 bases and J by 0 bases, and 7 bases separated the two germline ends. The CDR3 totals 15 residues. CDR1 and CDR2 from the germline V gene are MDHEN and SYDVKM. Written as DNA, the CDR3 is TGTGCCAGCAGTTTACCAGCGGCGAACACCGGGGAGCTGTTTTTT. Translated, it gives CASSLPAANTGELFF.

The chain carries TRBV29-1 and TRBJ2-7; 7 bases align to TRBD1. The trim removed 4 bases at V and 5 bases at J, leaving 2 bases unmatched. The CDR3 runs 11 residues. Germline loops: CDR1 SQVTM, CDR2 ANQGSEA. The CDR3 reads CSVGQGHEQYF. The CDR3 region has the DNA TGCAGCGTTGGACAGGGCCACGAGCAGTACTTC.

V gene TRBV30 combines with J gene TRBJ1-6; D remains ambiguous. This CDR3 is built from 13 residues. V was trimmed by 0 bases and J by 7 bases, leaving 7 bases between them. Germline V gene data show CDR1 as GTSNPN and CDR2 as SVGIG (reference sequence). CDR3 loop: CAWSVPQNSPLHF. CDR3 in DNA: TGTGCCTGGAGTGTACCCCAGAATTCACCCCTCCACTTT. The entire variable domain, with the rest obtained from reference TRBV30 and TRBJ1-6, is as follows: SQTIHQWPATLVQPVGSPLSLECTVEGTSNPNLYWYRQAAGRGLQLLFYSVGIGQISSEVPQNLSASRPQDRQFILSSKKLLLSDSGFYLCAWSVPQNSPLHFGNGTRLTVT.

The rearrangement joins TRBV3-1 (or the pseudogene TRBV3-2) to TRBJ2-1; weak D call: TRBD1 (6 bases). This CDR3 is built from 14 residues. The germline gives CDR1 LGHDT, CDR2 YNNKEL (reference sequence). Trimming removed 4 bases from V and 1 base from J, with 8 bases in between. CDR3: CASSLQGSYNEQFF. CDR3 nucleotides: TGTGCCAGCAGCCTACAGGGTTCCTACAATGAGCAGTTCTTC.